Each of the 27 T cell receptor beta chains below was sequenced from the same sample in a study of control samples from healthy donors and cancer patients. Libraries were prepared by immunoSEQ multiplex PCR; TCRdb keeps only in-frame clonotypes and omits some of them. The sample holds 60,000 to 75,000 clones; about 80% are singletons and the top ten take 28%. The sequencing input was blood. These receptors all come from a man between 45 and 60 years old in good health.

The gene calls are TRBV21-1 and TRBJ1-5; no check of the table's D call, TRBD1, against the DNA was made. TRBV21-1 is flagged as a pseudogene. The CDR3 consists of 18 residues. The CDR3 sequence: CASPLQGRVFFYNQPQHF. The CDR3 DNA is TGTGCCAGTCCTCTACAGGGACGGGTTTTCTTTTACAATCAGCCCCAGCATTTT.

The chain joins TRBV9 to TRBJ2-7, with a weak D call TRBD2 (5 bases). Trimming cost V 4 bases and J 0 bases, with 14 bases left between them. CDR1 is SGDLS and CDR2 is YYNGEE in the germline V gene. The CDR3 is 15 residues long. The CDR3 bases are TGTGCCAGCAGCCCCCAAGCGGTTAGCTCCTACGAGCAGTACTTC. The encoded protein is CASSPQAVSSYEQYF.

J is TRBJ2-3 and V is TRBV6-2 or TRBV6-3; TRBD1 is a possible D gene (6 bases). Germline V CDR1 and CDR2: MNHEY, SVGEGT. Trimming left V 5 bases short and J 1 base short, with 19 bases between. The CDR3 covers 17 residues. The CDR3 nucleotides are TGTGCCAGCAGTCCCGGTTTCGGAGAGGGGGGCACAGATACGCAGTATTTT. Translated: CASSPGFGEGGTDTQYF.

This clone was counted only a few times. V is TRBV7-9 and J is TRBJ2-7; D may be TRBD1 (5 bases). This CDR3 is 13 amino acids long. V was shortened by 4 bases and J by 2 bases, with 9 bases between the two germline ends. Germline V CDR1 and CDR2: SEHNR, FQNEAQ (reference sequence). The CDR3 protein is CASSSRQPYEQYF. The CDR3, as DNA: TGTGCCAGCAGCTCCCGACAGCCCTACGAGCAGTACTTC.

The chain combines TRBV6-1 with TRBJ1-1; possibly TRBD1 for D (5 bases). The CDR3 consists of 14 residues. Germline CDR1 reads MNHNS; CDR2 reads SASEGT. V was shortened by 2 bases and J by 3 bases, with 10 bases between the two germline ends. The CDR3 DNA follows: TGTGCCAGCAGTGAAAATTTGGGGGACACTGAAGCTTTCTTT. Protein: CASSENLGDTEAFF.

V and J are TRBV3-1 (or the pseudogene TRBV3-2) and TRBJ2-1, with 8 bases matching TRBD2. V lost 0 bases, J lost 7 bases, and 5 bases stayed unmatched. This CDR3 contains 15 residues. Germline V lookup: CDR1 LGHDT, CDR2 YNNKEL (reference sequence). The CDR3, as DNA: TGTGCCAGCAGCCAAGAGGTGACGGGGGGGAATGAGCAGTTCTTC. Amino acids: CASSQEVTGGNEQFF.

The chain combines TRBV7-2 with TRBJ1-5; D might be TRBD1 (5 bases). The CDR3 is 15 amino acids. Germline V CDR1 and CDR2: SGHTA, FQGNSA. The germline V and J ends were trimmed by 5 bases and 4 bases, with 15 bases remaining between them. Written as DNA, the CDR3 is TGTGCCAGCAGCCGGGACCCGGCGGGGAATCAGCCCCAGCATTTT. Translated, it gives CASSRDPAGNQPQHF. The whole variable domain, remainder taken from reference TRBV7-2 and TRBJ1-5, is GAGVSQSPSNKVTEKGKDVELRCDPISGHTALYWYRQSLGQGLEFLIYFQGNSAPDKSGLPSDRFSAERTGGSVSTLTIQRTQQEDSAVYLCASSRDPAGNQPQHFGDGTRLSIL.

The chain joins TRBV28 to TRBJ1-5, with 8 bases lining up with TRBD1. Germline-derived CDR1 and CDR2 are MDHEN and SYDVKM. The V and J ends lost 1 base and 4 bases, in that order; junction bases with no gene match: 9. There are 17 residues in the CDR3. This CDR3 reads CASSLFGLGQGNQPQHF. The CDR3 coding sequence is TGTGCCAGCAGTTTATTCGGTCTTGGACAGGGAAATCAGCCCCAGCATTTT.

The chain combines TRBV5-1 with TRBJ2-7, with 8 bases matching TRBD2. Per the germline V gene, CDR1 is SGHRS and CDR2 is YFSETQ. There are 13 residues in the CDR3. Trimming cost V 0 bases and J 6 bases; bases outside gene matches: 2. The chain's CDR3 is CASSLGGLGEQYF. CDR3 DNA sequence: TGCGCCAGCAGCTTGGGGGGACTAGGCGAGCAGTACTTC.

This clone has only one observation. The chain links TRBV7-2 to TRBJ1-2, with a possible D match to TRBD1 (6 bases). The CDR3 is 14 amino acids. Between the trimmed V and J ends, which lost 4 bases and 7 bases, there was a span of 16 bases. CDR1 SGHTA and CDR2 FQGNSA come from the germline V gene. The CDR3 DNA is TGTGCCAGCAGCTCTCAAGGGGGTTTCAGTGGCTACACCTTC. It translates to CASSSQGGFSGYTF.

V usage is TRBV25-1 and J usage is TRBJ1-6; D gene ambiguous. Per germline, CDR1 MGHDK and CDR2 SYGVNS. The CDR3 consists of 12 residues. V was trimmed by 5 bases and J by 16 bases, leaving 15 bases between them. The CDR3: CASSSSGVWLHF. DNA of the CDR3: TGTGCCAGCAGTTCTTCAGGTGTTTGGCTCCACTTT.

V and J are TRBV24-1 and TRBJ2-3; TRBD2 is a possible D gene (6 bases). Between the trimmed V and J ends, which lost 0 bases and 4 bases, there was a span of 19 bases. The CDR3 spans 18 residues. CDR1 and CDR2 from the germline V gene are KGHDR and SFDVKD. CDR3 bases: TGTGCCACCAGTGATTTGTCACTCCCAGGAGGAGGGGCAGATACGCAGTATTTT. Its protein product is CATSDLSLPGGGADTQYF.

The genes are TRBV29-1 and TRBJ2-7, with D possibly being TRBD1 (6 bases). The CDR3 has 14 residues. Between the trimmed V and J ends, which lost 7 bases and 1 base, there was a span of 17 bases. Germline V lookup: CDR1 SQVTM, CDR2 ANQGSEA. The CDR3 nucleotides read TGCAGCGCGGACAGTTCGGCCAGTTCCTACGAGCAGTACTTC. This sequence encodes CSADSSASSYEQYF.

This chain joins TRBV28 and TRBJ1-6; a weak D match, TRBD1 (5 bases). The CDR3 is made up of 14 amino acids. Trimming took off 10 bases at V and 0 bases at J, with 10 bases between the two ends. The germline V gene has CDR1 MDHEN and CDR2 SYDVKM. The CDR3 DNA is TGTGCCACCGGGACTAGCTCCTATAATTCACCCCTCCACTTT. Translation: CATGTSSYNSPLHF.

CDR3 sequence (DNA): TGTGCCAGCAGCTCTAGCTTCAATGAGCAGTTCTTC. Amino acid sequence: CASSSSFNEQFF. The chain combines TRBV7-2 with TRBJ2-1, with a weak D call TRBD2 (5 bases). The CDR3 loop spans 12 amino acids. The germline gives CDR1 SGHTA, CDR2 FQGNSA. The V gene lost 4 bases and the J gene lost 6 bases, with 7 bases spanning the gap.

The V gene is TRBV5-4, the J gene TRBJ2-7; no definite D call. The CDR3 extends over 13 amino acids. CDR1 and CDR2 from the germline V gene are SGHNT and YYREEE (reference sequence). Deletions cut 2 bases from V and 2 bases from J, with 8 bases between. As DNA, the CDR3 is TGTGCCAGCAGCTTACCTGACACCTACGAGCAGTACTTC. This sequence encodes CASSLPDTYEQYF.

CDR3 sequence reads: CASSLAGFTEAFF. Here the CDR3 DNA reads TGTGCCAGCAGCCTCGCGGGGTTCACTGAAGCTTTCTTT. The chain combines TRBV14 with TRBJ1-1; the D is unclear. V was pared by 4 bases and J by 4 bases, with 10 bases between. The CDR3 covers 13 residues. Germline-derived CDR1 and CDR2 are SGHDN and FVKESK.

The rearrangement uses TRBV4-3 and TRBJ2-1, with D maybe TRBD2 (6 bases). CDR1 is LGHNA, CDR2 YSLEER, per germline. The V gene lost 1 base and the J gene lost 4 bases, with 8 bases spanning the gap. This CDR3 region has 14 residues. CDR3 nucleotide sequence: TGCGCCAGCAGCCAAGGGGGGGTTTACAATGAGCAGTTCTTC. Its translation is CASSQGGVYNEQFF.

CDR3 residues: CASSLRDRAYEQYF. CDR3 nucleotide sequence: TGTGCCAGCAGCCTCCGGGACAGAGCCTACGAGCAGTACTTC. V is TRBV5-6 and J is TRBJ2-7; TRBD1 matches at 7 bases. CDR3 length: 14 residues. V lost 4 bases to trimming and J lost 2 bases; unmatched junction nucleotides: 6. In germline, CDR1 is SGHDT, CDR2 YYEEEE.

The V and J genes are TRBV7-2 and TRBJ2-3, with D tentatively TRBD2 (6 bases). The V and J ends lost 3 bases and 1 base respectively, with 14 bases between them. CDR1 is SGHTA, CDR2 FQGNSA, per germline. The CDR3 runs 16 residues. In DNA, the CDR3 is TGTGCCAGCAGCTTCCATTTAGGAGGGGGCACAGATACGCAGTATTTT. The encoded protein is CASSFHLGGGTDTQYF.

In nucleotides, the CDR3 is TGCAGCGCCTCCATCGGGACAGTAAACGAGCAGTACTTC. Its translation: CSASIGTVNEQYF. The V call is TRBV29-1, the J call TRBJ2-7; 7 positions agree with TRBD1. In germline, CDR1 is SQVTM, CDR2 ANQGSEA. The CDR3 is made up of 13 amino acids. Trimming removed 7 bases from V and 5 bases from J; junction bases left unmatched: 11.

This clone was counted a single time. CDR3 DNA: TGTGCCAGCAGCTTTTTTGGCAGGGCGAACACTGAAGCTTTCTTT. This codes for CASSFFGRANTEAFF. The gene calls are TRBV7-2 and TRBJ1-1, with D tentatively TRBD1 (5 bases). From germline, CDR1 is SGHTA and CDR2 FQGNSA. The CDR3 has 15 amino acids. V was shortened by 3 bases and J by 1 base, with 12 bases between the two germline ends.

By sample share, this clone is medium-sized (0.01 to 0.1%). J is TRBJ2-7 and V is TRBV28; 8 nucleotides line up with TRBD1. Losses at the gene ends were 6 bases for V and 0 bases for J; bases not matched to a gene: 10. The V gene's germline CDR1 is MDHEN and CDR2 SYDVKM. This CDR3 is built from 16 residues. The CDR3 spells CASRPWDRLSSYEQYF. In DNA, the CDR3 is TGTGCCAGCAGACCCTGGGACAGGCTGAGCTCCTACGAGCAGTACTTC.

The chain couples TRBV30 to TRBJ1-2; D is uncertain. Per the germline V gene, CDR1 is GTSNPN and CDR2 is SVGIG (reference sequence). V lost 0 bases and J 7 bases, leaving 12 bases between the germline ends. The CDR3 length is 13 residues. The CDR3 bases are TGTGCCTGGAGTGTAGAGGGCCATCTTGGCTACACCTTC. Translating it yields CAWSVEGHLGYTF.

Notes on this clone: This sample includes further DNA sequences coding for the same CDR3. The chain has TRBV6-5 and TRBJ1-5; D is possibly TRBD1 (5 bases). The CDR3 consists of 14 residues. V was pared by 8 bases and J by 0 bases, with 11 bases between. Germline V gene lookup returns CDR1 MNHEY and CDR2 SVGAGI. The CDR3 bases are TGTGCCAGCGGAGACAGATATAGCAATCAGCCCCAGCATTTT. This gives the protein CASGDRYSNQPQHF.

The CDR3 DNA reads TGCGCCAGCAGCCTCCTACAGGGGAGTAGAACTGAAGCTTTCTTT. Protein: CASSLLQGSRTEAFF. The chain uses TRBV5-1 and TRBJ1-1, with 7 bases fitting TRBD1. Unmatched junction bases numbered 11, after V lost 4 bases and J lost 5 bases. The germline gives CDR1 SGHRS, CDR2 YFSETQ. The CDR3 has 15 amino acids.

The chain has TRBV11-2 and TRBJ1-4; D is unresolved. The CDR3 sequence is 17 residues long. V was shortened by 3 bases and J by 5 bases, with 19 bases between the two germline ends. Germline CDR1 reads SGHAT; CDR2 reads FQNNGV. The CDR3 spells CASSLNQRAGGNEKLFF. CDR3 nucleotides: TGTGCCAGCAGCTTGAATCAACGGGCGGGAGGGAATGAAAAACTGTTTTTT. The variable domain in full, with the rest retrieved from reference TRBV11-2 and TRBJ1-4, is EAGVAQSPRYKIIEKRQSVAFWCNPISGHATLYWYQQILGQGPKLLIQFQNNGVVDDSQLPKDRFSAERLKGVDSTLKIQPAKLEDSAVYLCASSLNQRAGGNEKLFFGSGTQLSVL.